A single sample is the source of the 23 T cell receptor beta chains below, sequenced in a study of cytomegalovirus exposure and HLA in healthy donors. This PCR relied on a set of 60 Vbeta primers and 13 Jbeta primers. The assay was immunoSEQ multiplex PCR, and TCRdb's table has in-frame clones only and misses some. The sample lists about 200,000 clones, 75% to 90% seen once, with less than 3% in the top ten. Material for sequencing was PBMCs. These receptor sequences come from a woman between 40 and 55 years old in good health and CMV-seronegative.

The chain joins TRBV19 to TRBJ2-7, with 11 bases lining up with TRBD2. The junction had 4 bases not matched to a gene; V was cut back by 4 bases and J by 5 bases. Germline lookup yields CDR1 LNHDA and CDR2 SQIVND (reference sequence). This CDR3 contains 14 residues. The CDR3: CASSTKTSGNEQYF. For the CDR3, the DNA is TGTGCCAGTAGTACCAAGACTAGCGGGAACGAGCAGTACTTC.

The CDR3 DNA reads TGTGCCTGGAGTGTCACAGGGGGCTTCAATGAGCAGTTCTTC. Its protein product is CAWSVTGGFNEQFF. This sequence joins TRBV30 and TRBJ2-1; 9 bases fit TRBD1. Trimming at V came to 0 bases and at J to 6 bases, leaving 3 bases not matched to a gene. This CDR3 has 14 residues. The V gene's germline CDR1 is GTSNPN and CDR2 SVGIG (reference sequence).

The V call is TRBV27, the J call TRBJ2-7, with a tentative D call TRBD1 (6 bases). The germline gives CDR1 MNHEY, CDR2 SMNVEV (reference sequence). CDR3 size: 14 residues. V was shortened by 5 bases and J by 4 bases, with 15 bases between the two germline ends. In nucleotides, the CDR3 is TGTGCCAGCAGTCCGAGACAGGAATCTTACGAGCAGTACTTC. Its protein product is CASSPRQESYEQYF.

A single count supports this clone. The rearrangement uses TRBV4-1 and TRBJ2-1; tentatively, D is TRBD2 (5 bases). The ends were cut back, 1 base at V and 0 bases at J, with 16 bases in the middle. CDR3 size: 18 residues. The V gene's germline CDR1 is MGHRA and CDR2 YSYEKL. CDR3 in DNA: TGCGCCAGCAGCCAAGTGGGTAAGCGGAGGAGCTCCTACAATGAGCAGTTCTTC. Translation: CASSQVGKRRSSYNEQFF.

The V call is TRBV6-6, the J call TRBJ1-1; 7 bases agree with TRBD1. Germline V lookup: CDR1 MNHNY, CDR2 SVGAGI (reference sequence). The V and J ends lost 9 bases and 0 bases, in that order; junction bases with no gene match: 7. The CDR3 is 14 amino acids. The CDR3 region is CASQGVSMNTEAFF. Written as DNA, the CDR3 is TGTGCCAGTCAGGGGGTGAGCATGAACACTGAAGCTTTCTTT.

This rearrangement joins TRBV7-9 to TRBJ2-3; 9 bases match TRBD1. This CDR3 is 15 amino acids long. The germline V gene encodes CDR1 SEHNR and CDR2 FQNEAQ (reference sequence). V lost 1 base to trimming and J lost 6 bases; unmatched junction nucleotides: 5. The CDR3 DNA reads as TGTGCCAGCAGCTTAGTGGGGGACAGGGTTGATACGCAGTATTTT. Encoded protein: CASSLVGDRVDTQYF.

The genes are TRBV30 and TRBJ1-1; D is uncertain. CDR3 length: 14 amino acids. V lost 0 bases and J 4 bases, leaving 12 bases between the germline ends. Germline V gives CDR1 GTSNPN, CDR2 SVGIG (reference sequence). The CDR3 is CAWSVTGWGTEAFF. As DNA, the CDR3 is TGTGCCTGGAGTGTAACGGGATGGGGCACTGAAGCTTTCTTT.

This clone was observed a few times. This chain connects TRBV7-9 to TRBJ2-7; D perhaps matches TRBD1 (6 bases). The CDR3 is 13 amino acids. V was clipped by 4 bases and J by 2 bases, with 9 bases between them. Per germline, CDR1 SEHNR and CDR2 FQNEAQ (reference sequence). The CDR3 here is CASSSGQTYEQYF. Written as DNA, the CDR3 is TGTGCCAGCAGCTCCGGACAGACCTACGAGCAGTACTTC.

The chain employs TRBV2 and TRBJ1-4; D not certain. The CDR3 extends over 16 amino acids. V lost 5 bases and J lost 8, with 21 bases in between. From germline, CDR1 is SNHLY and CDR2 FYNNEI. CDR3 residues: CASSFRRTESGEKLFF. Written as DNA, the CDR3 is TGTGCCAGCAGTTTCCGACGGACCGAGAGCGGGGAAAAACTGTTTTTT.

The V and J genes are TRBV6-6 and TRBJ1-4, with a weak D call TRBD1 (6 bases). Trimming took off 6 bases at V and 8 bases at J, with 22 bases between the two ends. CDR1 and CDR2 (germline): MNHNY, SVGAGI (reference sequence). CDR3 length: 16 amino acids. CDR3 nucleotide sequence: TGTGCCAGCAGGAGCCCCTACAGGGAACTAGAAGAAAAACTGTTTTTT. It is translated as CASRSPYRELEEKLFF.

This clone was counted only a few times. In DNA form, the CDR3 reads TGTGCCAGTCTAAACCGGGGTATGGAAGCTTTCTTT. Translated, it gives CASLNRGMEAFF. This chain uses TRBV5-4 with TRBJ1-1; no clear D. This CDR3 is built from 12 residues. Germline V CDR1 and CDR2: SGHNT, YYREEE (reference sequence). Trimming shortened V by 8 bases and J by 8 bases, and 16 bases separated the two germline ends.

The chain recombines TRBV11-2 with TRBJ2-7; D may be TRBD1 (6 bases). Germline V gene data show CDR1 as SGHAT and CDR2 as FQNNGV. V gave up 4 bases and J gave up 3 bases, with 10 bases separating them. The CDR3 consists of 13 residues. The CDR3 protein is CASSSTGIYEQYF. CDR3 in DNA: TGTGCCAGCAGCTCAACAGGGATCTACGAGCAGTACTTC.

The gene calls are TRBV19 and TRBJ1-2; 9 nucleotides line up with TRBD1. The trim removed 8 bases at V and 2 bases at J, leaving 3 bases unmatched. The CDR3 has 13 residues. CDR1 and CDR2 from the germline V gene are LNHDA and SQIVND (reference sequence). CDR3 region: CASLGTGNYGYTF. Here the CDR3 DNA reads TGTGCCAGTCTTGGGACAGGGAACTATGGCTACACCTTC.

This chain connects TRBV14 to TRBJ2-1; 10 nucleotides match TRBD2. This CDR3 has 19 amino acids. Germline CDR1 reads SGHDN; CDR2 reads FVKESK. The ends lost 2 bases at V and 2 bases at J; junction bases unmatched: 12. CDR3 amino acids: CASSQPTLLAGGTYNEQFF. DNA for the CDR3: TGTGCCAGCAGCCAACCCACCCTATTAGCGGGAGGCACCTACAATGAGCAGTTCTTC.

V and J are TRBV7-9 and TRBJ2-7; 7 bases map to TRBD1. V was clipped by 5 bases and J by 1 base; unmatched bases: 8. CDR3 length equals 15 residues. Looked up from germline, CDR1 is SEHNR and CDR2 is FQNEAQ (reference sequence). The CDR3 region is CASSPSGTASYEQYF. As DNA, the CDR3 is TGTGCCAGCAGCCCCTCCGGGACAGCGTCCTACGAGCAGTACTTC.

There are a few counts of this clone. The chain joins TRBV10-1 to TRBJ2-1, with no clear D. Trimming took 2 bases from V and 0 from J, leaving 5 bases between them. Germline assignment: CDR1 WNHNN and CDR2 SYGVQD (reference sequence). The CDR3 sequence is 14 residues long. The CDR3 sequence is CASSELSSYNEQFF. CDR3 coding DNA: TGCGCCAGCAGTGAGCTAAGCTCCTACAATGAGCAGTTCTTC.

This sequence joins TRBV5-1 and TRBJ2-6; 7 bases agree with TRBD1. Trimming cost V 2 bases and J 4 bases; bases outside gene matches: 3. The CDR3 runs 15 residues. Germline CDR1 reads SGHRS; CDR2 reads YFSETQ. DNA for the CDR3: TGCGCCAGCAGCTTACAGGGGTACGGGGCCAACGTCCTGACTTTC. This encodes CASSLQGYGANVLTF.

This rearrangement joins TRBV2 to TRBJ1-1; no reliable D call. This CDR3 is 16 amino acids long. V gave up 1 base and J gave up 5 bases, with 17 bases separating them. The germline CDR1 and CDR2 sequences are SNHLY and FYNNEI. The CDR3 DNA reads as TGTGCCAGCAGTGAAGGCGGTTACGTACGGCGTACTGAAGCTTTCTTT. Translation gives CASSEGGYVRRTEAFF.

The count of this clone is one. This rearrangement joins TRBV5-1 to TRBJ2-7, with 7 bases aligning to TRBD1. In germline, CDR1 is SGHRS, CDR2 YFSETQ. This CDR3 region has 15 residues. With V trimmed by 0 bases and J by 2 bases, 5 bases remained unmatched. CDR3 sequence: CASSLASGGTYEQYF. DNA of the CDR3: TGCGCCAGCAGCTTGGCATCAGGGGGTACCTACGAGCAGTACTTC. The whole variable domain, remainder taken from reference TRBV5-1 and TRBJ2-7, is KAGVTQTPRYLIKTRGQQVTLSCSPISGHRSVSWYQQTPGQGLQFLFEYFSETQRNKGNFPGRFSGRQFSNSRSEMNVSTLELGDSALYLCASSLASGGTYEQYFGPGTRLTVT.

This clone was seen a few times. The rearrangement links TRBV27 to TRBJ2-7; possible D gene TRBD2, 5 bases. CDR1 is MNHEY and CDR2 is SMNVEV in the germline V gene (reference sequence). The CDR3 contains 13 residues. Trimming removed 1 base at V and 3 bases at J, with 7 bases between. CDR3 sequence (DNA): TGTGCCAGCAGTTTATTCGCGGGCTACGAGCAGTACTTC. Its protein product is CASSLFAGYEQYF.

The chain is built from TRBV9 and TRBJ2-3, with D perhaps TRBD1 (5 bases). The CDR3 totals 17 residues. From germline, CDR1 is SGDLS and CDR2 YYNGEE. Between the trimmed V and J ends, which lost 4 bases and 2 bases, there was a span of 20 bases. The CDR3 loop is CASSSRLGRTSTDTQYF. CDR3 sequence (DNA): TGTGCCAGCAGCTCCCGCTTGGGGCGGACCTCCACAGATACGCAGTATTTT.

The chain couples TRBV19 to TRBJ1-1, with D perhaps TRBD1 (6 bases). CDR3 length equals 12 residues. V was cut by 3 bases and J by 8 bases, with 10 bases left in between. The germline V gene has CDR1 LNHDA and CDR2 SQIVND (reference sequence). In DNA form, the CDR3 reads TGTGCCAGTAGTATCGGGACATTGGAAGCTTTCTTT. It is translated as CASSIGTLEAFF.

The rearrangement links TRBV5-1 to TRBJ2-1; tentative D call: TRBD1 (5 bases). The CDR3 is 17 amino acids. V lost 0 bases, J lost 0 bases, and 13 bases lay in between. Germline CDR1 SGHRS, CDR2 YFSETQ. CDR3 amino acids: CASSLGRALSSYNEQFF. For the CDR3, the DNA is TGCGCCAGCAGCTTGGGCAGGGCGTTAAGCTCCTACAATGAGCAGTTCTTC. Complete variable domain (other parts from reference TRBV5-1 and TRBJ2-1): KAGVTQTPRYLIKTRGQQVTLSCSPISGHRSVSWYQQTPGQGLQFLFEYFSETQRNKGNFPGRFSGRQFSNSRSEMNVSTLELGDSALYLCASSLGRALSSYNEQFFGPGTRLTVL.